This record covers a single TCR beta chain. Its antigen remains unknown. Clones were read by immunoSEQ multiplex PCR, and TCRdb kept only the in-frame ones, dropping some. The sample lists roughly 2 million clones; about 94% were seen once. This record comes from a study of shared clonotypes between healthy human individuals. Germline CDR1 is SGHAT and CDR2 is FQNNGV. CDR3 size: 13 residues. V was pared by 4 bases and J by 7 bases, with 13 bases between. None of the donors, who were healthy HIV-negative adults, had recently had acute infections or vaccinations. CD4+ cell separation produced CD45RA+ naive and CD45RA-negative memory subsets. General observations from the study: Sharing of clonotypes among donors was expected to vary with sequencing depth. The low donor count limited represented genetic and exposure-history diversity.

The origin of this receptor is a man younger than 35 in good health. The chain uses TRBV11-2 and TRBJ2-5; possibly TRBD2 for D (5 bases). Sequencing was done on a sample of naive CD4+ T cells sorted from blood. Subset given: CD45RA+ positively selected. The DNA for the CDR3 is TGTGCCAGCAGCTCGACTATCGGTTCGACCCAGTACTTC. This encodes CASSSTIGSTQYF.